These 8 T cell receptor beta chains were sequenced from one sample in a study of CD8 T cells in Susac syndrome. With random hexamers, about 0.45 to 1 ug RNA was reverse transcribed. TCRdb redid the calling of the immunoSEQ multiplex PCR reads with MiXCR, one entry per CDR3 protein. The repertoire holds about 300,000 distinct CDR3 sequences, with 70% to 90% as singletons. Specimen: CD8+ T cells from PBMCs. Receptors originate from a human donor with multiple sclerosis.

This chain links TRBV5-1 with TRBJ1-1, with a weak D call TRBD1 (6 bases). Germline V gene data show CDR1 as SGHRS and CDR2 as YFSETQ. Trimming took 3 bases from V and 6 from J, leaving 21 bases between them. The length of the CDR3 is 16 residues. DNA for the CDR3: TGCGCCAGCAGCTCGCCTCGGATGACAGGCCGCTCTGAAGCTTTCTTT. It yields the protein CASSSPRMTGRSEAFF.

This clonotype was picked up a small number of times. CDR3 residues: CASSSPIGLAGPGELFF. For the CDR3, the DNA is TGTGCCAGCAGCTCCCCTATAGGGCTAGCGGGGCCCGGGGAGCTGTTTTTT. The rearrangement links TRBV9 to TRBJ2-2; 9 bases match TRBD2. The CDR3 is 17 residues long. In germline, CDR1 is SGDLS, CDR2 YYNGEE. Germline trimming cut 4 bases from V and 6 bases from J; bases unmatched to any gene: 13. The variable domain in full, completed from reference TRBV9 and TRBJ2-2, reads DSGVTQTPKHLITATGQRVTLRCSPRSGDLSVYWYQQSLDQGLQFLIQYYNGEERAKGNILERFSAQQFPDLHSELNLSSLELGDSALYFCASSSPIGLAGPGELFFGEGSRLTVL.

The CDR3 protein is CASSAGLGSEQFF. The CDR3 bases are TGTGCCAGCAGTGCAGGACTAGGTTCTGAGCAGTTCTTC. This sequence joins TRBV6-4 and TRBJ2-1; 7 bases map to TRBD2. This CDR3 is built from 13 residues. Trimming cost V 4 bases and J 9 bases; bases outside gene matches: 6. Germline CDR1 MRHNA, CDR2 SNTAGT.

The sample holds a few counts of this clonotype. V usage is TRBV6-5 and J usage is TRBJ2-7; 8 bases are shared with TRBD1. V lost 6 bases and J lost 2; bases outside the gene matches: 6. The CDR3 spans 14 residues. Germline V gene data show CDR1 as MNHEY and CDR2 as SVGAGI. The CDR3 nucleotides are TGTGCCAGCAGGTATCTACAGGGGGCCTACGAGCAGTACTTC. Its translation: CASRYLQGAYEQYF.

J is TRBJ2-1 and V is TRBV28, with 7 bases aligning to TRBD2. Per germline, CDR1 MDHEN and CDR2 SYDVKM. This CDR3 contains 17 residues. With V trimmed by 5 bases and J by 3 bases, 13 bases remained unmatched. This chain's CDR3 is CASSPLGGGGYYNEQFF. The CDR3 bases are TGTGCCAGCAGTCCCCTTGGGGGGGGTGGCTACTACAATGAGCAGTTCTTC. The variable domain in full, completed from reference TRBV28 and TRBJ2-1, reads DVKVTQSSRYLVKRTGEKVFLECVQDMDHENMFWYRQDPGLGLRLIYFSYDVKMKEKGDIPEGYSVSREKKERFSLILESASTNQTSMYLCASSPLGGGGYYNEQFFGPGTRLTVL.

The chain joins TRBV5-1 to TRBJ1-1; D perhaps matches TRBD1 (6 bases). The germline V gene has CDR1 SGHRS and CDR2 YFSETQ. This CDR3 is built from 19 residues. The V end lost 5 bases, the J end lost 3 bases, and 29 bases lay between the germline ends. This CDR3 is CASRELTGLGVIWDTEAFF. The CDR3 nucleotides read TGCGCCAGCAGAGAGTTAACAGGGCTAGGGGTTATTTGGGACACTGAAGCTTTCTTT. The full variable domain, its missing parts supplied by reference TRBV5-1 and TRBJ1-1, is KAGVTQTPRYLIKTRGQQVTLSCSPISGHRSVSWYQQTPGQGLQFLFEYFSETQRNKGNFPGRFSGRQFSNSRSEMNVSTLELGDSALYLCASRELTGLGVIWDTEAFFGQGTRLTVV.

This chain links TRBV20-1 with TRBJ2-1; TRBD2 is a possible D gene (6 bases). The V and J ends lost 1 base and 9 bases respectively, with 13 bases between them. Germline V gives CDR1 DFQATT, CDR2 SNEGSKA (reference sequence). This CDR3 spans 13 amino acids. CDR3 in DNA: TGCAGTGCTAGAGTCCAGGGACTCATTGAGCAGTTCTTC. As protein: CSARVQGLIEQFF.

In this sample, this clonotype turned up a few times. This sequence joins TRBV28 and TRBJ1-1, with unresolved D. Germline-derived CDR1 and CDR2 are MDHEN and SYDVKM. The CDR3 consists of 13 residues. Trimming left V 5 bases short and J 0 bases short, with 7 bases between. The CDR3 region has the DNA TGTGCCAGCAGTCCTAGAATGAACACTGAAGCTTTCTTT. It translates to CASSPRMNTEAFF. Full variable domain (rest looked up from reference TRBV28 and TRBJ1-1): DVKVTQSSRYLVKRTGEKVFLECVQDMDHENMFWYRQDPGLGLRLIYFSYDVKMKEKGDIPEGYSVSREKKERFSLILESASTNQTSMYLCASSPRMNTEAFFGQGTRLTVV.